This T cell receptor (beta chain) came from a study of PD-1 blockade in classical Hodgkin lymphoma. Assay used: immunoSEQ multiplex PCR; TCRdb lists only in-frame clones, some missing. Seen here are some 22,000 clones, around 79% observed once, and the top ten hold over 15%. Study conclusions and caveats: Relative to healthy donors, newly diagnosed patients reportedly had lower baseline TCR diversity, which was reported as lower still in relapsed/refractory patients.

Time point described: cycle 4 day 1 (C4D1), after 6 weeks of nivolumab. No patient escaped relapse after autologous stem cell transplantation, and brentuximab vedotin exposure varied. Regarding this clone: The antigen is undetermined.

Trimming removed 11 bases from V and 8 bases from J; junction bases left unmatched: 5. Per the germline V gene, CDR1 is LNHDA and CDR2 is SQIVND (reference sequence). This CDR3 comprises 11 residues. The TCR originated in a human donor with classical Hodgkin lymphoma. The sample consisted of peripheral blood mononuclear cells (PBMCs), taken before the fourth cycle of nivolumab. The genes are TRBV19 and TRBJ2-2; 7 bases are shared with TRBD1. The CDR3 sequence: CAGRRGGELFF. The CDR3 bases are TGTGCCGGACGCAGGGGGGGGGAGCTGTTTTTT.